This T cell receptor beta chain was found in a study of blood T cell repertoires in COVID-19. Study-level background: Samples came from the United States, Italy and Spain, spanning acute and convalescent COVID-19. PBMCs, B-cell-depleted T cells, or T cells provided the cDNA or gDNA that made up the material.

Per the original methods: How many nucleated cells were present was estimated from reference gene primer amplification. Measured with immunoSEQ multiplex PCR; TCRdb has only the in-frame clones, and not every one. V and J calls and clone size are those listed in that table; D and trimming were worked out from the DNA. The repertoire holds tens of thousands of clones, 80% to 90% seen once, with approximately 15% in the top ten. Germline CDR1 SGHVS, CDR2 FNYEAQ. After removal of 5 bases from V and 5 bases from J, the junction contained 9 bases not matched to a gene. CDR3 size: 17 residues. The rearrangement joins TRBV7-6 to TRBJ2-2, with 12 bases matching TRBD2. The sequence came from a man aged 55 to 69 with active COVID-19. Material for sequencing was peripheral blood. CDR3 sequence: CASSRGSSGRGTGELFF. CDR3 DNA: TGTGCCAGCAGCCGAGGATCTAGCGGGAGGGGAACCGGGGAGCTGTTTTTT.